This T cell receptor (beta chain) appears in the sequencing data of a study of T cell changes during pregnancy in multiple sclerosis. Sequencing was performed with immunoSEQ multiplex PCR; in TCRdb, only in-frame clones are kept and a portion is missing. Here the sample spans 35,000 to 40,000 clones, around 89% being singletons. The CDR3 covers 14 residues. The V and J ends lost 6 bases and 5 bases respectively, with 16 bases between them. Germline values: CDR1 SEHNR, CDR2 FQNEAQ (reference sequence). The sequences come from CD4+ T cells from peripheral blood mononuclear cells, collected in the second trimester of pregnancy. The sequence was collected from a female donor with multiple sclerosis, enrolled in a pregnancy study. The chain links TRBV7-9 to TRBJ1-1, with TRBD1 as a possible D gene (5 bases). The CDR3 spells CASSYRYGGTEAFF. CDR3 nucleotides: TGTGCCAGCAGTTACAGGTATGGTGGGACTGAAGCTTTCTTT.